The clone carrying this TCR beta chain was seen at least ten times. Its antigen is unknown. This record belongs to a study of T cells in Graves' hyperthyroidism and ophthalmopathy. General study results and limits: With a median lead of roughly 6.2 months before onset, the model predicted ophthalmopathy.

RNA transcripts gave rise to amplified TCR beta CDR3 regions. RT-PCR in the first round (using the HTBI primer set) targeted the TCR CDR3. TCRdb independently ran MiXCR on the multiplex PCR reads; one entry per CDR3 protein. The table has around 210,000 distinct CDR3 sequences, approximately 16% seen once. Patients were aged 18 to 65, had disease duration under 2 months, and had newly diagnosed hyperthyroidism. Those patients with uncontrolled infection, other autoimmune disease, pregnancy or lactation were excluded. Diagnosing involved the use of clinical symptoms, serum thyroxine and TRAb, thyroid ultrasound and orbital computed tomography. The CDR3 is 12 residues long. Trimming at V came to 3 bases and at J to 10 bases, leaving 4 bases not matched to a gene. The germline gives CDR1 LGHDT, CDR2 YNNKEL (reference sequence).

The sequence came from a woman aged 50 to 65 with Graves' hyperthyroidism. This chain links TRBV3-1 with TRBJ2-3; 7 bases align to TRBD1. Sequenced input: blood. CDR3 protein: CASSQGQKAQYF. CDR3 bases: TGTGCCAGCAGCCAGGGACAGAAGGCGCAGTATTTT.